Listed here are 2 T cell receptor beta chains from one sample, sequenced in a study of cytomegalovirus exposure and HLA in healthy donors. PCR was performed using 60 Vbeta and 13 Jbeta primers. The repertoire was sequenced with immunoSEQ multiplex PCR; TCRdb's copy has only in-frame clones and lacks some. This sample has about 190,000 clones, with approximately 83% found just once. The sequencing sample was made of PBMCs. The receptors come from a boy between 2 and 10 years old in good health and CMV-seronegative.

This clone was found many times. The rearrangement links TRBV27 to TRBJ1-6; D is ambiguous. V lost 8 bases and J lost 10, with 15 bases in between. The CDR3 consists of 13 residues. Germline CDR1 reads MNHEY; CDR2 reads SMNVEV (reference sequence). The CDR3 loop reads CASPEREMSPLHF. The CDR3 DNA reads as TGTGCCAGCCCAGAGAGGGAAATGTCACCCCTCCACTTT.

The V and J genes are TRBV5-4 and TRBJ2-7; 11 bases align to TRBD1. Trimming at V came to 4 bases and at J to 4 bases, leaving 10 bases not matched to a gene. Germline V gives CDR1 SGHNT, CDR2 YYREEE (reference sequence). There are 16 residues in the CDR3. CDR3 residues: CASSPQSGTGGYEQYF. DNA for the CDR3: TGTGCCAGCAGCCCGCAGAGCGGGACAGGGGGGTACGAGCAGTACTTC.